The 8 T cell receptor beta chains given below trace back to one sample, sequenced in a study of CD8 T cells in Susac syndrome. Reverse transcription used about 0.45 to 1 ug RNA and random hexamers. TCRdb re-called the immunoSEQ multiplex PCR reads with MiXCR, one entry per CDR3 protein. The sample consists of about 66,000 distinct CDR3 sequences, roughly 94% of them appearing once. The specimen was CD8+ T cells from PBMCs. The origin of the receptors is a human donor with multiple sclerosis.

The V and J genes are TRBV27 and TRBJ2-7, with D unresolved. This CDR3 is 13 amino acids long. Germline V gives CDR1 MNHEY, CDR2 SMNVEV (reference sequence). V lost 5 bases and J 2 bases, leaving 10 bases between the germline ends. The CDR3 loop reads CASSLRHTYEQYF. DNA of the CDR3: TGTGCCAGCAGTCTAAGACACACCTACGAGCAGTACTTC.

The V call is TRBV4-3, the J call TRBJ2-7; 7 bases are a match to TRBD1. The V segment lost 4 bases and the J segment 5 bases; nucleotides outside the gene matches: 8. This CDR3 contains 14 residues. From germline, CDR1 is LGHNA and CDR2 YSLEER. CDR3 nucleotide sequence: TGCGCCAGCAGCCCCAAAGAGGGGGCGGACGAGCAGTACTTC. Its translation: CASSPKEGADEQYF.

In the case of this clonotype: An end of the junction differs from the germline gene, which may be a read error. The chain uses TRBV10-3 and TRBJ2-6, with 7 bases that match TRBD1. CDR1 is ENHRY, CDR2 SYGVKD, per germline. The CDR3 is 14 amino acids. CDR3 region: CAILDRAGANVLTF. Here the CDR3 DNA reads TGCGCCATCCTAGACAGGGCTGGGGCCAACGTCCTGACTTTC.

This chain connects TRBV5-4 to TRBJ1-1; D gene unclear. V gave up 0 bases and J gave up 0 bases, with 12 bases separating them. This CDR3 region has 16 residues. Germline V gene lookup returns CDR1 SGHNT and CDR2 YYREEE (reference sequence). Here the CDR3 reads CASSLEYGSLNTEAFF. Here the CDR3 DNA reads TGTGCCAGCAGCTTGGAATACGGGTCGTTGAACACTGAAGCTTTCTTT.

V gene TRBV30 combines with J gene TRBJ1-5, with TRBD1 identical over 10 bases. With V trimmed by 3 bases and J by 0 bases, 8 bases remained unmatched. The germline CDR1 and CDR2 sequences are GTSNPN and SVGIG (reference sequence). The CDR3 totals 17 residues. CDR3 region: CAWRDRGHARSNQPQHF. The CDR3 DNA reads as TGTGCCTGGAGAGACAGGGGGCACGCGCGTAGCAATCAGCCCCAGCATTTT.

The chain carries TRBV20-1 and TRBJ2-5; TRBD1 matches at 7 bases. From germline, CDR1 is DFQATT and CDR2 SNEGSKA (reference sequence). The CDR3 sequence is 13 residues long. The J segment lost 5 bases and the V segment lost 6 bases, leaving 9 bases of the junction unmatched. CDR3 nucleotides: TGCAGTGCCACCGACAGGGAAGAGGAGACCCAGTACTTC. Its protein product is CSATDREEETQYF.

The chain has TRBV9 and TRBJ2-5, with D perhaps TRBD1 (6 bases). CDR1 and CDR2 (germline): SGDLS, YYNGEE. V shed 0 bases and J shed 1 base, with 10 bases lying between them. CDR3 size: 15 residues. In DNA form, the CDR3 reads TGTGCCAGCAGCGTAGGGGGACATAGCCAAGAGACCCAGTACTTC. Encoded protein: CASSVGGHSQETQYF.

The chain couples TRBV7-3 to TRBJ1-2; tentatively, D is TRBD1 (5 bases). Germline V gene sequence: CDR1 SGHTA, CDR2 FQGTGA. Deletions cut 5 bases from V and 3 bases from J, with 13 bases between. The CDR3 is made up of 14 amino acids. For the CDR3, the DNA is TGTGCCAGCAGCAGGGACGGATTATACTATGGCTACACCTTC. It translates to CASSRDGLYYGYTF.